This TCR beta chain derives from a study of blood T cell repertoires in COVID-19. Study-level background: The study drew acute and convalescent COVID-19 samples from the United States, Italy and Spain.

The CDR3 loop spans 15 amino acids. With 0 bases clipped from V and 7 bases from J, the junction kept 4 bases outside the gene matches. Germline CDR1 MGHRA, CDR2 YSYEKL. Libraries were prepared by immunoSEQ multiplex PCR; TCRdb keeps only in-frame clonotypes and omits some of them. The table includes about 160,000 clones, approximately 81% detected once. Concerning this clone itself: The identical CDR3 is also encoded by other nucleotide sequences in the sample.

Symptom resolution, clearance, or two negative PCRs marked donors in Cohort 3 as recovered. The sample consisted of PBMCs or T cells enriched from blood (not recorded which). The receptor was derived from a woman between 50 and 59 years old who had recovered from COVID-19. The chain recombines TRBV4-1 with TRBJ1-5, with 9 positions matching TRBD1. In DNA form, the CDR3 reads TGCGCCAGCAGCCAAGAAACAGGGGGCAGACAGCCCCAGCATTTT. It yields the protein CASSQETGGRQPQHF.